This TCR beta chain was sequenced during a study of T cells in tuberculosis. Sample time point: new active TB diagnosis, blood taken before or within 7 days of starting treatment. The CDR3 has 15 amino acids. Germline CDR1 MNHEY, CDR2 SVGAGI. The J segment lost 5 bases and the V segment lost 4 bases, leaving 5 bases of the junction unmatched. Method: immunoSEQ multiplex PCR; TCRdb's copy keeps in-frame clones and lacks some. Of tens of thousands of clones listed, approximately 93% are singletons. The sample in question was PBMCs, obtained at tuberculosis diagnosis. This chain joins TRBV6-5 and TRBJ2-2, with TRBD1 matching over 9 bases. The clonotype was recovered from an adult with tuberculosis. As DNA, the CDR3 is TGTGCCAGCAGTTTGGGACAGGGAGGGACCGGGGAGCTGTTTTTT. This translates into CASSLGQGGTGELFF.